This TCR beta chain was captured by sequencing in a study of beta chain features in type 1 diabetes. Findings of the study overall: Researchers report that Type 1 diabetes patients had moderately but significantly shorter TCRB CDR3s across all four CD4+ subsets.

This CDR3 is 13 amino acids long. The germline V and J ends were trimmed by 3 bases and 7 bases, with 12 bases remaining between them. Germline V lookup: CDR1 SGHVS, CDR2 FNYEAQ. The investigators reverse transcribed all of the isolated RNA, so they sequenced expressed TCRB transcripts. Measured with immunoSEQ multiplex PCR; TCRdb has only the in-frame clones, and not every one. The sample lists about 230,000 clones; 16% were seen once. Concerning this clone: What it recognizes is unknown.

The TCR was taken from a man younger than 40 with type 1 diabetes. Sequenced material: naive CD4+ T cells from blood. V usage is TRBV7-6 and J usage is TRBJ1-1; D is perhaps TRBD1 (5 bases). The DNA of the CDR3 is TGTGCCAGCAGCTTCGTGGACACGGATGAAGCTTTCTTT. As protein: CASSFVDTDEAFF.